The clone carrying this T cell receptor (beta chain) has at least ten counts. The antigen remains unidentified. The CDR3 extends over 16 amino acids. The sample comes from a study of T-cell reconstitution after alpha-beta-depleted transplantation in children. Study results and limitations: Several hundred rapidly expanded clones from non-depleted graft cells reportedly supplied alpha-beta T cells about two months post-transplant.

Unique molecular identifiers were used to barcode this TCRbeta library. TCRdb recomputed calls from the PCR reads with MiXCR, one row per CDR3 protein. Of nearly 250,000 distinct CDR3 sequences in the sample, roughly 8.2% were seen once. The material sequenced was PBMCs, mostly from graft donor cells, taken 180 days after TCRalphabeta/CD19-depleted stem cell transplant. The TCR sequence derives from a male patient younger than 18 who had a stem cell transplant for acute lymphoblastic leukemia, so the T cells may come from the graft donor. This rearrangement joins TRBV21-1 to TRBJ2-3; TRBD2, as called in the table, went unchecked against the DNA. TRBV21-1 is a pseudogene segment. DNA of the CDR3: TGTGCCAGCAGCCCAGGGGGAGGGGCTATCGCAGATACGCAGTATTTT. Its translation: CASSPGGGAIADTQYF.